This T cell receptor beta chain was identified in a study of blood T cell repertoires in COVID-19. The method was immunoSEQ multiplex PCR; TCRdb's version includes in-frame clones alone and lacks a portion of them. The data contain approximately 70,000 clones, around 93% of them singletons. CDR3 length: 15 amino acids. Looked up from germline, CDR1 is GTSNPN and CDR2 is SVGIG (reference sequence). Trimming took 0 bases from V and 5 from J, leaving 13 bases between them. This clone showed up just once. The specimen was peripheral blood. The receptor's source is a woman aged 55 to 70 with active COVID-19. The chain joins TRBV30 to TRBJ1-4, with D possibly being TRBD1 (5 bases). DNA of the CDR3: TGTGCCTGGAGTGTTCAGCAGGGCCAAAATGAAAAACTGTTTTTT. It is translated as CAWSVQQGQNEKLFF. Variable domain in full (rest from reference TRBV30 and TRBJ1-4): SQTIHQWPATLVQPVGSPLSLECTVEGTSNPNLYWYRQAAGRGLQLLFYSVGIGQISSEVPQNLSASRPQDRQFILSSKKLLLSDSGFYLCAWSVQQGQNEKLFFGSGTQLSVL.